The clone carrying this T cell receptor (beta chain) was seen ten or more times. The antigen is not known. Deletions cut 3 bases from V and 2 bases from J, with 18 bases between. The CDR3 extends over 17 amino acids. CDR1 and CDR2 from the germline V gene are SGHTA and FQGTGA. These data come from a study of T cells in Graves' hyperthyroidism and ophthalmopathy. Overall study: Blood from the periphery was taken at initial diagnosis, before any treatment. Broader study findings: Before onset, ophthalmopathy was predicted by the model a median 6.5 months earlier.

Exclusion followed for patients with uncontrolled infection, other autoimmune disease, pregnancy or lactation. The diagnostic basis comprised clinical symptoms, serum thyroxine and TRAb, thyroid ultrasound and orbital computed tomography. Amplification of TCR beta CDR3 regions used RNA as the template. The primer set for the first-round RT-PCR of the TCR CDR3 was HTBI. TCRdb passed the multiplex PCR reads through MiXCR, listing each CDR3 protein once. In the table there are about 590,000 distinct CDR3 sequences, 12% to 15% of which are singletons. The material sequenced was blood. This receptor was identified in a woman younger than 35 with Graves' ophthalmopathy. This chain links TRBV7-3 with TRBJ2-3; either TRBD1 or TRBD2 may supply D (5 bases each). The CDR3, as DNA: TGTGCCAGCAGCTTGGGTAGTGGGGGACCTAACACAGATACGCAGTATTTT. It codes for CASSLGSGGPNTDTQYF. Full variable domain (outside the CDR3, taken from reference TRBV7-3 and TRBJ2-3): GAGVSQTPSNKVTEKGKYVELRCDPISGHTALYWYRQSLGQGPEFLIYFQGTGAADDSGLPNDRFFAVRPEGSVSTLKIQRTERGDSAVYLCASSLGSGGPNTDTQYFGPGTRLTVL.